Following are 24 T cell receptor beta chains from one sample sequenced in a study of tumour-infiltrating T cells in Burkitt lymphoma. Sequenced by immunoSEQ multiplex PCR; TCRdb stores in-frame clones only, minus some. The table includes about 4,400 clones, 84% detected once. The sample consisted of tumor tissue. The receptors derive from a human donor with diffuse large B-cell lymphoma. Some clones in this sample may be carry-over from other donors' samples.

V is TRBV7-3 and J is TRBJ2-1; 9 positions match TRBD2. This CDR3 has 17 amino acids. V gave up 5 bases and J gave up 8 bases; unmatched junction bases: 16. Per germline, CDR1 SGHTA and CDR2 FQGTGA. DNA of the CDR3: TGTGCCAGCAGCCGACTCCATAGCGGGAGTCGAACGGATGAGCAGTTCTTC. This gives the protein CASSRLHSGSRTDEQFF.

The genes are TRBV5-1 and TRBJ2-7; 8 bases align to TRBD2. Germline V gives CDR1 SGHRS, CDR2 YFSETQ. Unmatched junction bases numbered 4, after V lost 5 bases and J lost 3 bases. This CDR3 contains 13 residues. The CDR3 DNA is TGCGCCAGCAGGCGGGAGGAAGGCTACGAGCAGTACTTC. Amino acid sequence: CASRREEGYEQYF.

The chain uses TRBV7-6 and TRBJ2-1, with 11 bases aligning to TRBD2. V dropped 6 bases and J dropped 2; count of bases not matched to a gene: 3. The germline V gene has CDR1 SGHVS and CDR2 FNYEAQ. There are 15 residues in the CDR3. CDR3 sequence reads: CASRLLAGAYNEQFF. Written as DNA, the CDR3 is TGTGCCAGCAGATTACTAGCGGGGGCCTACAATGAGCAGTTCTTC.

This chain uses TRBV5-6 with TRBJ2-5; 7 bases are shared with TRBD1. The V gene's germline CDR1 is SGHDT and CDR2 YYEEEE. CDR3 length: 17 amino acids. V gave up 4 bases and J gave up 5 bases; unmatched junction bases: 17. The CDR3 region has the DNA TGTGCCAGCAGCCTGCGGATAGGGGGCTTCCTCTCGGAGACCCAGTACTTC. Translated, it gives CASSLRIGGFLSETQYF.

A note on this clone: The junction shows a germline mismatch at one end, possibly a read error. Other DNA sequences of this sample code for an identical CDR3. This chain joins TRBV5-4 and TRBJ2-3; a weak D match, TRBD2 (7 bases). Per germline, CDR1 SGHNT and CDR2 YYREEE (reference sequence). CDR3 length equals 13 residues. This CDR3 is CAPGGRSTDTQYF. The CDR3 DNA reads TGTGCCCCCGGGGGGCGTAGCACAGATACGCAATATTTT. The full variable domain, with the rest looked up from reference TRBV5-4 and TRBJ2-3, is ETGVTQSPTHLIKTRGQQVTLRCSSQSGHNTVSWYQQALGQGPQFIFQYYREEENGRGNFPPRFSGLQFPNYSSELNVNALELDDSALYLCAPGGRSTDTQYFGPGTRLTVL.

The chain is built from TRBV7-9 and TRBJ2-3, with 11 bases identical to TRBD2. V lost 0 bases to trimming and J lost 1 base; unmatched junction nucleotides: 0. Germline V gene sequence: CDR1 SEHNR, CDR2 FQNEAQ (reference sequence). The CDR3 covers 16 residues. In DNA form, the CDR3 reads TGTGCCAGCAGCTTAGCGACTAGCGGGGGCACAGATACGCAGTATTTT. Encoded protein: CASSLATSGGTDTQYF.

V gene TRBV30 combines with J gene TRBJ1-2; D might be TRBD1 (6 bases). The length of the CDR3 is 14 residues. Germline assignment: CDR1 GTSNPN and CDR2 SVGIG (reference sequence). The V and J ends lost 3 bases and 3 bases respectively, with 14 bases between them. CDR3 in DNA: TGTGCCTGGAGGTTCCCGGGACAAGACTATGGCTACACCTTC. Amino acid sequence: CAWRFPGQDYGYTF.

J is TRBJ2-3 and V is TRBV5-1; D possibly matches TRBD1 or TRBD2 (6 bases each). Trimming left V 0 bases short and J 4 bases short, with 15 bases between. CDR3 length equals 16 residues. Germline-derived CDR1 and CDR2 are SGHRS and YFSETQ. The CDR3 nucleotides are TGCGCCAGCAGCTTGGTCCCGGGGGCTGGGGCAGATACGCAGTATTTT. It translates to CASSLVPGAGADTQYF.

CDR3 loop: CASMSFTDTDTQYF. CDR3 nucleotide sequence: TGTGCCAGCATGAGTTTTACCGACACAGATACGCAGTATTTT. The J gene is TRBJ2-3, the V gene TRBV28, with unresolved D. The ends were cut back, 7 bases at V and 2 bases at J, with 13 bases in the middle. This CDR3 comprises 14 residues. Germline CDR1 is MDHEN and CDR2 is SYDVKM. Full variable domain (rest looked up from reference TRBV28 and TRBJ2-3): DVKVTQSSRYLVKRTGEKVFLECVQDMDHENMFWYRQDPGLGLRLIYFSYDVKMKEKGDIPEGYSVSREKKERFSLILESASTNQTSMYLCASMSFTDTDTQYFGPGTRLTVL.

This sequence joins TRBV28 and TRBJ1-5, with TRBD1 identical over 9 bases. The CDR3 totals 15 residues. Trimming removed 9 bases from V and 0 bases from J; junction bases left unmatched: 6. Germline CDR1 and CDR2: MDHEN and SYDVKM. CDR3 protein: CASLDRGTSNQPQHF. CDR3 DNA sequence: TGTGCCAGTCTTGACAGGGGGACTAGCAATCAGCCCCAGCATTTT.

The CDR3: CASSIGPLPPNTGELFF. The CDR3 DNA follows: TGTGCCAGTAGTATCGGCCCGTTGCCCCCGAACACCGGGGAGCTGTTTTTT. The chain employs TRBV19 and TRBJ2-2; no clear D. Germline CDR1 and CDR2: LNHDA and SQIVND (reference sequence). Trimming removed 3 bases from V and 0 bases from J, with 14 bases in between. This CDR3 is built from 17 residues.

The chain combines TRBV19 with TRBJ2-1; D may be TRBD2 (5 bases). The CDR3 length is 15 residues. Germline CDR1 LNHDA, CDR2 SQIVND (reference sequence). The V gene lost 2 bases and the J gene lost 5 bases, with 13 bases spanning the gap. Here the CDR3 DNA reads TGTGCCAGTAGTATATCCGCTTCGGGGAACAATGAGCAGTTCTTC. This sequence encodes CASSISASGNNEQFF.

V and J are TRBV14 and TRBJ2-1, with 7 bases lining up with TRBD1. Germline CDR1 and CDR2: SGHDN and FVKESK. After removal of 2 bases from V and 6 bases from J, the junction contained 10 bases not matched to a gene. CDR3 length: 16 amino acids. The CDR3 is CASSQFTGAPSNEQFF. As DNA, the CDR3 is TGTGCCAGCAGCCAATTTACAGGGGCCCCTAGCAATGAGCAGTTCTTC.

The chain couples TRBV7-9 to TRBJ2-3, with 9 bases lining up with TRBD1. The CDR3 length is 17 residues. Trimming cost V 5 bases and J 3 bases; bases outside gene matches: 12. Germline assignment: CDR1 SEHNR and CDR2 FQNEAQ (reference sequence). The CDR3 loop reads CASSRSGTGRGTDTQYF. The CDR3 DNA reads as TGTGCCAGCAGCCGAAGCGGGACAGGGCGAGGGACAGATACGCAGTATTTT.

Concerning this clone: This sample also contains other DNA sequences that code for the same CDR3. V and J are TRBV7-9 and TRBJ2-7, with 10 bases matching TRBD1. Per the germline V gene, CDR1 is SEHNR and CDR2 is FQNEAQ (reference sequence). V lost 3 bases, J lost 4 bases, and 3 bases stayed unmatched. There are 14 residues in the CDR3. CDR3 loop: CASSLTGGGYEQYF. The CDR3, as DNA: TGTGCCAGCAGCTTGACAGGGGGCGGATACGAGCAGTACTTC.

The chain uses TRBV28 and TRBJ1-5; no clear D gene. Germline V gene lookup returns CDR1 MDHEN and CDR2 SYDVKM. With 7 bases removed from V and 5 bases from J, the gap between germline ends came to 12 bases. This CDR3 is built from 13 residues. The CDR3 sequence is CASTITWDQPQHF. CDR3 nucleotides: TGTGCCAGCACCATCACATGGGATCAGCCCCAGCATTTT.

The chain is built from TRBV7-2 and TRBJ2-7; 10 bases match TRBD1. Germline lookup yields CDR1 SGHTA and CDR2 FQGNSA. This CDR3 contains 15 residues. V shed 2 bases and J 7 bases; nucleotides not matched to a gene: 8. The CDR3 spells CASSLIPGTGVEQYF. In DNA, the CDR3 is TGTGCCAGCAGCTTAATTCCAGGGACAGGGGTTGAGCAGTACTTC.

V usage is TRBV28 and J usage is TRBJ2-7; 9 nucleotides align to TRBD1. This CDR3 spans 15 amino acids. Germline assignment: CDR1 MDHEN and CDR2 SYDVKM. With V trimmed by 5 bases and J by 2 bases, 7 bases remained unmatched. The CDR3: CASSNIGTGTYEQYF. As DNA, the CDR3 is TGTGCCAGCAGTAACATCGGGACAGGGACCTACGAGCAGTACTTC.

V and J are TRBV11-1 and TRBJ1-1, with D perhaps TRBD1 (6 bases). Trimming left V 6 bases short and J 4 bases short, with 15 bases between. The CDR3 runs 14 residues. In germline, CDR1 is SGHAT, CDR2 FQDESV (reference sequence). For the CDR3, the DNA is TGTGCCAGCAGTTACCGGAAGGGGGGCACTGAAGCTTTCTTT. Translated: CASSYRKGGTEAFF.

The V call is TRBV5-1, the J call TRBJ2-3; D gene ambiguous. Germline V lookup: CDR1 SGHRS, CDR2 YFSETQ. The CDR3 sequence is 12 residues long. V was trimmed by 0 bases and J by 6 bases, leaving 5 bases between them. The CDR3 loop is CASSLEWDTQYF. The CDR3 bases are TGCGCCAGCAGCTTGGAGTGGGATACGCAGTATTTT.

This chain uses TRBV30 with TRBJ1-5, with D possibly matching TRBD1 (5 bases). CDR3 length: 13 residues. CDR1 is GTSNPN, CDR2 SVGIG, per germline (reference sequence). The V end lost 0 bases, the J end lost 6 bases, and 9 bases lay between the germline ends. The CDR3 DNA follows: TGTGCCTGGAGTGTACAGGAGCGTCAGCCCCAGCATTTT. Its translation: CAWSVQERQPQHF. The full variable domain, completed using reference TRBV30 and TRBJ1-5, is SQTIHQWPATLVQPVGSPLSLECTVEGTSNPNLYWYRQAAGRGLQLLFYSVGIGQISSEVPQNLSASRPQDRQFILSSKKLLLSDSGFYLCAWSVQERQPQHFGDGTRLSIL.

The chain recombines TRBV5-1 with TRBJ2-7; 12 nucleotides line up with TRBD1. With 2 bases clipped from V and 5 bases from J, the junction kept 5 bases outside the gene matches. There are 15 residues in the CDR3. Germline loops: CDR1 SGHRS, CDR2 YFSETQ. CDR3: CASSLGTGGLHEQYF. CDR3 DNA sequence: TGCGCCAGCAGCTTAGGGACAGGGGGCCTCCACGAGCAGTACTTC. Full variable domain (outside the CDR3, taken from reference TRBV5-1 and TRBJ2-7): KAGVTQTPRYLIKTRGQQVTLSCSPISGHRSVSWYQQTPGQGLQFLFEYFSETQRNKGNFPGRFSGRQFSNSRSEMNVSTLELGDSALYLCASSLGTGGLHEQYFGPGTRLTVT.

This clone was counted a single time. The CDR3 loop is CASSPLQGRTEAFF. The CDR3, as DNA: TGTGCCAGCAGCCCCTTACAGGGTCGCACTGAAGCTTTCTTT. This rearrangement joins TRBV7-2 to TRBJ1-1, with a weak D call TRBD1 (6 bases). Germline V CDR1 and CDR2: SGHTA, FQGNSA. The CDR3 totals 14 residues. V lost 5 bases and J lost 4, with 14 bases in between.

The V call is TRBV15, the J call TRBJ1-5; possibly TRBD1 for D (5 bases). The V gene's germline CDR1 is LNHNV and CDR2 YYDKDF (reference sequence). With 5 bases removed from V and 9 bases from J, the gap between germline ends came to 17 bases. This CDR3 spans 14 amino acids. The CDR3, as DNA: TGTGCCACCAGCTCCCGGACATTTTTTCGGCCCCAGCATTTT. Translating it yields CATSSRTFFRPQHF.